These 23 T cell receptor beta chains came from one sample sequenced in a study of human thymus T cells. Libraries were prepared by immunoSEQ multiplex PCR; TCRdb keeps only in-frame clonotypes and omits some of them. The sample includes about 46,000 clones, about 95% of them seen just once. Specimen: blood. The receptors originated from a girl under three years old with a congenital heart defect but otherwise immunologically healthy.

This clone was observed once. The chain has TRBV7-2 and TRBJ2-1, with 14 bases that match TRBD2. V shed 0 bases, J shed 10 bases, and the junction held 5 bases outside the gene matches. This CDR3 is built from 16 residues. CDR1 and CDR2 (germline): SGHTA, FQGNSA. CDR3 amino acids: CASSLAGTSGREEQFF. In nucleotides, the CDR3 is TGTGCCAGCAGCTTAGCGGGGACTAGCGGGAGAGAGGAGCAGTTCTTC.

DNA of the CDR3: TGTGCCAGCTCACCCATCGCCCAAGTAACCTATGGCTACACCTTC. Protein sequence: CASSPIAQVTYGYTF. The chain recombines TRBV18 with TRBJ1-2; D uncertain. Germline V CDR1 and CDR2: KGHSH, LQKENI. The CDR3 spans 15 residues. V lost 3 bases to trimming and J lost 4 bases, with 15 bases between them.

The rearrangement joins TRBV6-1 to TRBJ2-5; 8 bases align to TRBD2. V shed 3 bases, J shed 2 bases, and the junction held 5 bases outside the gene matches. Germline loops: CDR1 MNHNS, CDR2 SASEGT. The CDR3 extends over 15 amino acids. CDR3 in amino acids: CASSEGGRPQETQYF. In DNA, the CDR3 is TGTGCCAGCAGTGAGGGCGGGAGGCCGCAAGAGACCCAGTACTTC.

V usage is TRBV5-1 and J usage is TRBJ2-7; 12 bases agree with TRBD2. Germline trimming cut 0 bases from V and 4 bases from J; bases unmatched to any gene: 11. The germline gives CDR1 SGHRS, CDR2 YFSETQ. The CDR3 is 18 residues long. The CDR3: CASSLDLTTSGRKYEQYF. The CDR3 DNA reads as TGCGCCAGCAGCTTGGACTTGACTACTAGCGGGAGGAAATACGAGCAGTACTTC.

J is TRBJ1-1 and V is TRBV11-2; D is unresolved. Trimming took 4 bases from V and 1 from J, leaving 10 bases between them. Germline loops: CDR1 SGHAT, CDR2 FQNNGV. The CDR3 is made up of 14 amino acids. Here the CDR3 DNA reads TGTGCCAGCAGCTCCCCTATAAGGAACACTGAAGCTTTCTTT. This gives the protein CASSSPIRNTEAFF.

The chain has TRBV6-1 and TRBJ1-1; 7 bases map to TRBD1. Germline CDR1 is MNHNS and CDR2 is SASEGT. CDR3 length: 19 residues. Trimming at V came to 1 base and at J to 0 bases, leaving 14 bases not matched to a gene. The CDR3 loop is CASSEGWDRRLLLNTEAFF. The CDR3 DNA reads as TGTGCCAGCAGTGAAGGGTGGGACAGACGACTTCTTCTGAACACTGAAGCTTTCTTT.

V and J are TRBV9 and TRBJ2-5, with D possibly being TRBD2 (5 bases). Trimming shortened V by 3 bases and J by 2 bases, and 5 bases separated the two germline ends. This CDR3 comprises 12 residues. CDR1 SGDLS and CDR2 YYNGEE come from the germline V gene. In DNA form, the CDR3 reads TGTGCCAGCAGCGCGGGGCAAGAGACCCAGTACTTC. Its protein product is CASSAGQETQYF.

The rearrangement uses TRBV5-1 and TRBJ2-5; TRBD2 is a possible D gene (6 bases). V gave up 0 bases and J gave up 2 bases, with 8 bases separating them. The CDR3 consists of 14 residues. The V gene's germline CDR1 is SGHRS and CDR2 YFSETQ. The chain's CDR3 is CASSLEGRQETQYF. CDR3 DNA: TGCGCCAGCAGCTTGGAGGGGAGGCAAGAGACCCAGTACTTC. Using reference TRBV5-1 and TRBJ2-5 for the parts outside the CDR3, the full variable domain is KAGVTQTPRYLIKTRGQQVTLSCSPISGHRSVSWYQQTPGQGLQFLFEYFSETQRNKGNFPGRFSGRQFSNSRSEMNVSTLELGDSALYLCASSLEGRQETQYFGPGTRLLVL.

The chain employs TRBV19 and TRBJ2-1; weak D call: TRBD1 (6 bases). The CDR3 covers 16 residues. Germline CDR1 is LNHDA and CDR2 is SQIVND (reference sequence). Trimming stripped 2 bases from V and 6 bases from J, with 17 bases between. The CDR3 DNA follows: TGTGCCAGTAGTATATTAGTTCTGGGGGCCCTCAATGAGCAGTTCTTC. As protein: CASSILVLGALNEQFF.

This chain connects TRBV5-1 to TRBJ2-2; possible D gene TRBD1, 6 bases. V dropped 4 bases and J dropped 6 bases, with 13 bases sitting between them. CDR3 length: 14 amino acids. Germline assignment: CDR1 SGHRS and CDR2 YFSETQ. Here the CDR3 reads CASSGSGVAGELFF. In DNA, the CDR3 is TGCGCCAGCAGCGGATCAGGGGTGGCCGGGGAGCTGTTTTTT.

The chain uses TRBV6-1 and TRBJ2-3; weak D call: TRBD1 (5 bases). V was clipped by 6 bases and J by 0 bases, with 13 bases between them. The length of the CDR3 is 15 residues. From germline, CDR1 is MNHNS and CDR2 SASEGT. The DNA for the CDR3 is TGTGCCAGCAGCGGACAATATTCTAGCACAGATACGCAGTATTTT. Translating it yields CASSGQYSSTDTQYF.

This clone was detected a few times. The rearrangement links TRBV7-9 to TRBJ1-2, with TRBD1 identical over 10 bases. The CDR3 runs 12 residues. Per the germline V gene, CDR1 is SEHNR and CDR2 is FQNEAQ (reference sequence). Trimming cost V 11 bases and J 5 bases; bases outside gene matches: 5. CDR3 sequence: CAGGQGGYGYTF. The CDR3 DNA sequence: TGTGCCGGAGGACAGGGGGGATATGGCTACACCTTC.

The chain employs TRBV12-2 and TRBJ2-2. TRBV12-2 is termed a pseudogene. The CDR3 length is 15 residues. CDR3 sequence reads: CASRLQALRAGELFF. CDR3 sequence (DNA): TGTGCAAGTCGCTTACAAGCACTAAGGGCCGGGGAGCTGTTTTTT.

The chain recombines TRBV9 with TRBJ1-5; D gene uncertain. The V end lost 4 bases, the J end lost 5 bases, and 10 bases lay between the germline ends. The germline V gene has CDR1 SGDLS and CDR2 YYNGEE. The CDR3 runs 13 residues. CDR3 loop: CASSIDGYQPQHF. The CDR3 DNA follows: TGTGCCAGCAGCATAGACGGGTATCAGCCCCAGCATTTT.

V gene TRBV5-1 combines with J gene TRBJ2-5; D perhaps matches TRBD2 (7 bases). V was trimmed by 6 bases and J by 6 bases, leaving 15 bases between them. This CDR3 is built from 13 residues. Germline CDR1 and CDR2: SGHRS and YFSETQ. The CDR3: CASTGEGVKTQYF. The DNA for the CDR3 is TGCGCCAGCACCGGGGAGGGGGTTAAGACCCAGTACTTC. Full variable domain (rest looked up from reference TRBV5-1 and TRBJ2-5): KAGVTQTPRYLIKTRGQQVTLSCSPISGHRSVSWYQQTPGQGLQFLFEYFSETQRNKGNFPGRFSGRQFSNSRSEMNVSTLELGDSALYLCASTGEGVKTQYFGPGTRLLVL.

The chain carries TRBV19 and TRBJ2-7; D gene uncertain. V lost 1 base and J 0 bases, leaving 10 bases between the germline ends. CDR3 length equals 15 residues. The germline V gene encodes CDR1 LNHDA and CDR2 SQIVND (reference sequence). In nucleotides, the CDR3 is TGTGCCAGTAGTATAGCAGAACACCCCTCCTACGAGCAGTACTTC. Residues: CASSIAEHPSYEQYF.

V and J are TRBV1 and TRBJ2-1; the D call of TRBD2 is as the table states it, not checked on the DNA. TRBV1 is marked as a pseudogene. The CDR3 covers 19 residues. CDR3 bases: TGCACCAGCAGCCACTCGGCTCAGCGGAGGCCCACCACCTACAATGAGCAGTTCTTC. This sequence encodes CTSSHSAQRRPTTYNEQFF.

The CDR3 sequence is CASSLGAGGTDTQYF. The CDR3 DNA follows: TGTGCCAGCAGTTTAGGGGCGGGGGGCACAGATACGCAGTATTTT. The chain carries TRBV27 and TRBJ2-3; TRBD2 matches 7 bases. Germline V gives CDR1 MNHEY, CDR2 SMNVEV (reference sequence). With V trimmed by 2 bases and J by 1 base, 3 bases remained unmatched. The CDR3 length is 15 residues.

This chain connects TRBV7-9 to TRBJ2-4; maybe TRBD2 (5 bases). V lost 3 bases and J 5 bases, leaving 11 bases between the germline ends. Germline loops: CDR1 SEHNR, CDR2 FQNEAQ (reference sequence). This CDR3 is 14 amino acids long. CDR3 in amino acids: CASSFGDVENIQYF. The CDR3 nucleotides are TGTGCCAGCAGCTTCGGGGATGTGGAAAACATTCAGTACTTC.

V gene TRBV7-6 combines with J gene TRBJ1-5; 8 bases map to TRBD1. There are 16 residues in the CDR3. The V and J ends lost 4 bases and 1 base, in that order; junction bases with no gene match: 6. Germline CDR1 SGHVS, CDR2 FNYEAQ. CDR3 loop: CASSSGQGKSNQPQHF. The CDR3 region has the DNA TGTGCCAGCAGCTCCGGACAGGGAAAGAGCAATCAGCCCCAGCATTTT. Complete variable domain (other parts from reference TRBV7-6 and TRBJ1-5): GAGVSQSPRYKVTKRGQDVALRCDPISGHVSLYWYRQALGQGPEFLTYFNYEAQQDKSGLPNDRFSAERPEGSISTLTIQRTEQRDSAMYRCASSSGQGKSNQPQHFGDGTRLSIL.

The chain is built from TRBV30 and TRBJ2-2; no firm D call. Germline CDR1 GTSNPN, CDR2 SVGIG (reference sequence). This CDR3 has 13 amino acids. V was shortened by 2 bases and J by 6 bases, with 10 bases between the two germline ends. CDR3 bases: TGTGCCTGGAGTTTACCGTACTCCGGGGAGCTGTTTTTT. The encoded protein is CAWSLPYSGELFF.

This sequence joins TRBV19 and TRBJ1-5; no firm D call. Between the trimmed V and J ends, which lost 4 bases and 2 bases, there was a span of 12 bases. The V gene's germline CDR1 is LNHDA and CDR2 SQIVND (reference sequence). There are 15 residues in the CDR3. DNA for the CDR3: TGTGCCAGTAGTAACGGGAGATGGGGCAATCAGCCCCAGCATTTT. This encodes CASSNGRWGNQPQHF.

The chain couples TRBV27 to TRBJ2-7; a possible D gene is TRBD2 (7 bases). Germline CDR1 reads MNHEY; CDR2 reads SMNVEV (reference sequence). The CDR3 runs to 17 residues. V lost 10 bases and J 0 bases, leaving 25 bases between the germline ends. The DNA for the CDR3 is TGTGCCACGAAAACAGGGAGGGGGTCCATAAGCTCCTACGAGCAGTACTTC. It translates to CATKTGRGSISSYEQYF.